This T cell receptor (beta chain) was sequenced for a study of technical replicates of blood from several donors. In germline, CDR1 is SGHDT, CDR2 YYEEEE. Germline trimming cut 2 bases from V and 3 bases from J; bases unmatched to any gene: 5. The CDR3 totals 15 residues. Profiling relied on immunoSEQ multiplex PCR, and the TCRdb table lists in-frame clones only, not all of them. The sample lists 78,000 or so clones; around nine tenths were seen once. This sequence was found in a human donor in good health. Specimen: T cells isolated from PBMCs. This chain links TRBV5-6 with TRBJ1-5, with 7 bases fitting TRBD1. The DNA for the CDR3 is TGTGCCAGCAGCTTCCGGACAGGAGACAATCAGCCCCAGCATTTT. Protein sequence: CASSFRTGDNQPQHF.